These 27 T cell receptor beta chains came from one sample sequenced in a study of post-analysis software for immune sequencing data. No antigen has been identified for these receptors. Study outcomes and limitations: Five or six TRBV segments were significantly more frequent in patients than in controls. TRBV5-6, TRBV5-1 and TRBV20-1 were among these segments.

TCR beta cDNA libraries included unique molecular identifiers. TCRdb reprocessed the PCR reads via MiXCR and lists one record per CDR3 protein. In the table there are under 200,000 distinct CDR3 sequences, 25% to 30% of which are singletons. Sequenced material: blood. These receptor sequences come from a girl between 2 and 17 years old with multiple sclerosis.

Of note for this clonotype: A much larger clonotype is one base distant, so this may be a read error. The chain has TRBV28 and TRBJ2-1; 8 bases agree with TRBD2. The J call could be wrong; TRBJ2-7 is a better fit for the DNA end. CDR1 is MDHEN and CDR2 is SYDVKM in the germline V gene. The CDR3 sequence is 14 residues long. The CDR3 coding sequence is TGTGCCAGCATTAGCGGGGAGACCTACAATGAGCAGTACTTC. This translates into CASISGETYNEQYF.

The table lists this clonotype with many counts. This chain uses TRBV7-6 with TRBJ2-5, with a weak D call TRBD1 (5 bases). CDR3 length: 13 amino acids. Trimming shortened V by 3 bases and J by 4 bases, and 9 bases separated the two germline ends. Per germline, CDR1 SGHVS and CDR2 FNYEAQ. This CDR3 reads CASSLTDLETQYF. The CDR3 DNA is TGTGCCAGCAGCTTGACAGACCTAGAGACCCAGTACTTC. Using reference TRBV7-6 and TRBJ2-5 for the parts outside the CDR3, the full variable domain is GAGVSQSPRYKVTKRGQDVALRCDPISGHVSLYWYRQALGQGPEFLTYFNYEAQQDKSGLPNDRFSAERPEGSISTLTIQRTEQRDSAMYRCASSLTDLETQYFGPGTRLLVL.

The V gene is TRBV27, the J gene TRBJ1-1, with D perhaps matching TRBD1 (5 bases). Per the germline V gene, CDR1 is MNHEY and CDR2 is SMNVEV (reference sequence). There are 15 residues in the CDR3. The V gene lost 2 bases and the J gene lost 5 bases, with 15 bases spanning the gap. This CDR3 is CASSLIPAGKTEAFF. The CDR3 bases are TGTGCCAGCAGTTTAATCCCAGCAGGGAAGACTGAAGCTTTCTTT.

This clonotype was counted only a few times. CDR3 sequence: CSAPQPEGWDTEAFF. The CDR3 DNA sequence: TGCAGTGCCCCGCAGCCCGAGGGTTGGGACACTGAAGCTTTCTTT. The chain carries TRBV20-1 and TRBJ1-1; D gene unclear. Trimming took 6 bases from V and 3 from J, leaving 20 bases between them. Germline CDR1 DFQATT, CDR2 SNEGSKA (reference sequence). CDR3 length equals 15 residues.

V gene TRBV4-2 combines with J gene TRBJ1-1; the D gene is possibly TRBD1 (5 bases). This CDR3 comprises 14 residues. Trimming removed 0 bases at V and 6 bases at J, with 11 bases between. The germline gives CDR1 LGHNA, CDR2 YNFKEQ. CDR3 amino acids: CASSQDGHGPEAFF. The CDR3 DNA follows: TGTGCCAGCAGCCAAGATGGACACGGGCCTGAAGCTTTCTTT.

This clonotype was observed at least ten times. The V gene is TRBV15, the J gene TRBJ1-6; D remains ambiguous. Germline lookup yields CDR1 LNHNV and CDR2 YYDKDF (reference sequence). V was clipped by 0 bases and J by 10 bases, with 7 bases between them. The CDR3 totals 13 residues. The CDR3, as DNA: TGTGCCACCAGCAGAGATGCCAGCTCACCCCTCCACTTT. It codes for CATSRDASSPLHF.

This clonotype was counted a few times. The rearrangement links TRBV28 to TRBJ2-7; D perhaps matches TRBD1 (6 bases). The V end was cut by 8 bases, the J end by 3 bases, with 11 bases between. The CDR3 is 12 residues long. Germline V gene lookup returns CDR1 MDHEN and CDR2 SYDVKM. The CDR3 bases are TGTGCCAGCCAGGACAGAAACTACGAGCAGTACTTC. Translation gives CASQDRNYEQYF. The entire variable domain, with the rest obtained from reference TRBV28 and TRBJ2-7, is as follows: DVKVTQSSRYLVKRTGEKVFLECVQDMDHENMFWYRQDPGLGLRLIYFSYDVKMKEKGDIPEGYSVSREKKERFSLILESASTNQTSMYLCASQDRNYEQYFGPGTRLTVT.

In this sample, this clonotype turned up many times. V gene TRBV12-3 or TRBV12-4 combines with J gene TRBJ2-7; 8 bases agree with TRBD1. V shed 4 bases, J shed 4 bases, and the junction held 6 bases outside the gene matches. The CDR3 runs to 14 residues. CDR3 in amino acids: CASSSRQGRYEQYF. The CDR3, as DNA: TGTGCCAGCAGTTCTAGACAGGGGAGATACGAGCAGTACTTC.

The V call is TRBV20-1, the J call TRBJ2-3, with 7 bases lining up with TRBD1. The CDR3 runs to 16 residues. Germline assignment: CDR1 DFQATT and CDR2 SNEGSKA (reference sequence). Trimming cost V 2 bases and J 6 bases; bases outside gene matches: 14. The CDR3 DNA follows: TGCAGTGCTAGATGGGGCCAAGGGGGCCCCTGCGATACGCAGTATTTT. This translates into CSARWGQGGPCDTQYF.

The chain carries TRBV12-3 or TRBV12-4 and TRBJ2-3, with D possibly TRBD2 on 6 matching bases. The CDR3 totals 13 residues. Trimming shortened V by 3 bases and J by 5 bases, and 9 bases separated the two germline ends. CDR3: CASSLGLLDTQYF. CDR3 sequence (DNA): TGTGCCAGCAGTTTGGGACTTCTAGATACGCAGTATTTT.

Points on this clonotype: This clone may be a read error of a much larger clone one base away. The DNA for the CDR3 is TGTGCCAGCAGGACGGACAGAAACCAGCCCCAGCATTTT. This sequence encodes CASRTDRNQPQHF. The gene calls are TRBV2 and TRBJ1-5; TRBD1 is a possible D gene (6 bases). V gave up 6 bases and J gave up 7 bases, with 13 bases separating them. This CDR3 has 13 amino acids. Per the germline V gene, CDR1 is SNHLY and CDR2 is FYNNEI.

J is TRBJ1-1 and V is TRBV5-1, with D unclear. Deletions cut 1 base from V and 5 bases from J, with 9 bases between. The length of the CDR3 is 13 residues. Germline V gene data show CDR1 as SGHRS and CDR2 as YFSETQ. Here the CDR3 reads CASSLSGETEAFF. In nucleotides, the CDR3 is TGCGCCAGCAGCTTGTCCGGGGAGACTGAAGCTTTCTTT.

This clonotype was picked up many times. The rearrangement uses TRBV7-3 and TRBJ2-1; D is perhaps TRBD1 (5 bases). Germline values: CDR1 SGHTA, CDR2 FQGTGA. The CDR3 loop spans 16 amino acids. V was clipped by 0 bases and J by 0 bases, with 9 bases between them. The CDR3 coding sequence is TGTGCCAGCAGCTTAACCAGGGTGAGCTCCTACAATGAGCAGTTCTTC. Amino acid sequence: CASSLTRVSSYNEQFF.

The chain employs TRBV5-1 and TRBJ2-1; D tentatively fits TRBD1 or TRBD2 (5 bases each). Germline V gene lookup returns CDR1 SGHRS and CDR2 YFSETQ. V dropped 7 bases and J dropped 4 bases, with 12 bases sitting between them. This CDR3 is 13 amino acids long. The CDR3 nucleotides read TGCGCCAGCGCTCCGGGACGGTACAATGAGCAGTTCTTC. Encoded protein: CASAPGRYNEQFF.

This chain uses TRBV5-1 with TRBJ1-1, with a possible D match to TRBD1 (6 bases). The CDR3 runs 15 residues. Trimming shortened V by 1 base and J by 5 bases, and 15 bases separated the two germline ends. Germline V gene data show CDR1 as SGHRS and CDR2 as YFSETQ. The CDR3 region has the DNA TGCGCCAGCAGCTTGAGATCGGGGGCAAGTACTGAAGCTTTCTTT. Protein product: CASSLRSGASTEAFF. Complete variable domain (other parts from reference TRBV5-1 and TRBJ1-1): KAGVTQTPRYLIKTRGQQVTLSCSPISGHRSVSWYQQTPGQGLQFLFEYFSETQRNKGNFPGRFSGRQFSNSRSEMNVSTLELGDSALYLCASSLRSGASTEAFFGQGTRLTVV.

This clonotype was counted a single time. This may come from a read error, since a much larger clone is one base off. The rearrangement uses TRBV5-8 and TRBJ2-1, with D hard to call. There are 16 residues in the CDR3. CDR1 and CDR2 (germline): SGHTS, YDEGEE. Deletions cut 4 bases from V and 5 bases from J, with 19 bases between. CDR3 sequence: CASSAEPRLNNNEQFF. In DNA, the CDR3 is TGTGCCAGCAGCGCCGAGCCCCGGCTTAATAACAATGAGCAGTTCTTC.

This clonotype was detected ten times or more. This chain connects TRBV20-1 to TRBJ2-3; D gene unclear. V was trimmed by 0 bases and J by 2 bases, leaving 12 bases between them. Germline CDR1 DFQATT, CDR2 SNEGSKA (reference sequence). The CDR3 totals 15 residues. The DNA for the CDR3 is TGCAGTGCTAGAGATGGAGCCACTTACACAGATACGCAGTATTTT. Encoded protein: CSARDGATYTDTQYF.

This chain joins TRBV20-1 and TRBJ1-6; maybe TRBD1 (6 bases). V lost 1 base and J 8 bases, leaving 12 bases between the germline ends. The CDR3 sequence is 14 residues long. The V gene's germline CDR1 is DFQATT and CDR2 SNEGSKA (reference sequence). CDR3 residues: CSARVGTRDSPLHF. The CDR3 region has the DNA TGCAGTGCTAGAGTGGGGACAAGGGATTCACCCCTCCACTTT.

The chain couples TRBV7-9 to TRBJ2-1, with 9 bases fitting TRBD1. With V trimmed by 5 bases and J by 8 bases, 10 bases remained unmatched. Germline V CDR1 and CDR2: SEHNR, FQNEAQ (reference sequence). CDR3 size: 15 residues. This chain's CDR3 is CASSPGQGKRDEQFF. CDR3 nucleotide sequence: TGTGCCAGCAGCCCCGGACAGGGGAAAAGAGATGAGCAGTTCTTC.

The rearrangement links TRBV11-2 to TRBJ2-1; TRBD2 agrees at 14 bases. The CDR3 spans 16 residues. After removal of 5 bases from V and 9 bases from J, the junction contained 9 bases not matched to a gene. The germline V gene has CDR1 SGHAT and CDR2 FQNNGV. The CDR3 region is CASSAGLAGGLGEQFF. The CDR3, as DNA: TGTGCCAGCAGCGCAGGACTAGCGGGAGGTCTGGGTGAGCAGTTCTTC. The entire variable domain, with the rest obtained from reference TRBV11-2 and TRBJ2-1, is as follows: EAGVAQSPRYKIIEKRQSVAFWCNPISGHATLYWYQQILGQGPKLLIQFQNNGVVDDSQLPKDRFSAERLKGVDSTLKIQPAKLEDSAVYLCASSAGLAGGLGEQFFGPGTRLTVL.

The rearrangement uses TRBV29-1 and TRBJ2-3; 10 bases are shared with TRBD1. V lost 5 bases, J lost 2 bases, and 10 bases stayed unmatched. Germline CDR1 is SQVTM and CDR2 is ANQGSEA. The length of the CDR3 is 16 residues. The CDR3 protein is CSVPRGTGASTDTQYF. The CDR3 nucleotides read TGCAGCGTTCCCCGGGGGACAGGGGCCTCCACAGATACGCAGTATTTT.

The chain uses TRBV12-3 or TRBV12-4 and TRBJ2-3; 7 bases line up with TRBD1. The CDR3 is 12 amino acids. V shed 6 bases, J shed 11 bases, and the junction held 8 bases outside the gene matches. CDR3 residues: CASRLGTDVQYF. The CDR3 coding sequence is TGTGCCAGCAGATTGGGGACAGATGTGCAGTATTTT.

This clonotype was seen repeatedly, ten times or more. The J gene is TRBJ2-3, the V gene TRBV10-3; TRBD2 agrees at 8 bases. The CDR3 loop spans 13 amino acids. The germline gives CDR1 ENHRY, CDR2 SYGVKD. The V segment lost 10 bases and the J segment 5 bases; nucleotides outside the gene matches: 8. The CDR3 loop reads CATRGGQGDTQYF. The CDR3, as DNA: TGTGCCACACGGGGGGGCCAAGGAGATACGCAGTATTTT.

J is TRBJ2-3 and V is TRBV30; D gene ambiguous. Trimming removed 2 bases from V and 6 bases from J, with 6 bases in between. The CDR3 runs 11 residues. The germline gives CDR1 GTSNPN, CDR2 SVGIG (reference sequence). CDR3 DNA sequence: TGTGCCTGGAGTCGGGCGGATACGCAGTATTTT. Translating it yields CAWSRADTQYF. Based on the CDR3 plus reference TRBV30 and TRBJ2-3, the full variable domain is SQTIHQWPATLVQPVGSPLSLECTVEGTSNPNLYWYRQAAGRGLQLLFYSVGIGQISSEVPQNLSASRPQDRQFILSSKKLLLSDSGFYLCAWSRADTQYFGPGTRLTVL.

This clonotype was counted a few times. The CDR3 sequence: CASSYWLEGEGYGYTF. CDR3 sequence (DNA): TGTGCCAGCAGTTACTGGTTGGAGGGCGAGGGCTATGGCTACACCTTC. The chain employs TRBV6-5 and TRBJ1-2; D call uncertain. Trimming left V 1 base short and J 4 bases short, with 16 bases between. CDR1 MNHEY and CDR2 SVGAGI come from the germline V gene. This CDR3 comprises 16 residues.

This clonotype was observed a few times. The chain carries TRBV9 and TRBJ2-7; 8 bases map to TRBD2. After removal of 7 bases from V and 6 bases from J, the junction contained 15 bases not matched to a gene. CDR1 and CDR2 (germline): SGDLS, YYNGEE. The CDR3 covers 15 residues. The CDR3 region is CASSRGGSGPAEQYF. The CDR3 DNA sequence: TGTGCCAGCTCCCGGGGGGGATCAGGTCCGGCCGAGCAGTACTTC. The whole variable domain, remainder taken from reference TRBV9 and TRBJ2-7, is DSGVTQTPKHLITATGQRVTLRCSPRSGDLSVYWYQQSLDQGLQFLIQYYNGEERAKGNILERFSAQQFPDLHSELNLSSLELGDSALYFCASSRGGSGPAEQYFGPGTRLTVT.

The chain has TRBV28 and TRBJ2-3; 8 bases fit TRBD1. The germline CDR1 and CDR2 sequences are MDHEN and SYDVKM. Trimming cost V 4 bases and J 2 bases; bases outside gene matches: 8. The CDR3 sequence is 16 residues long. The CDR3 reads CASSSPDREDTDTQYF. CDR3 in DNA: TGTGCCAGCAGTTCCCCGGACAGGGAAGACACAGATACGCAGTATTTT.